The next 26 T cell receptor beta chains were all read from a single sample in a study of blood T cell repertoires in COVID-19. The repertoire was sequenced with immunoSEQ multiplex PCR; TCRdb's copy has only in-frame clones and lacks some. The sample holds about 400,000 clones, roughly 90% seen once. The material sequenced was PBMCs or T cells enriched from blood (not recorded which). Every receptor here comes from a woman aged 35 to 49 with acute COVID-19.

The V gene is TRBV4-2, the J gene TRBJ2-7; D might be TRBD2 (5 bases). Trimming removed 1 base at V and 7 bases at J, with 14 bases between. The germline V gene encodes CDR1 LGHNA and CDR2 YNFKEQ. This CDR3 comprises 14 residues. This CDR3 is CASSQVYRPGEQYF. Here the CDR3 DNA reads TGTGCCAGCAGCCAAGTCTATCGGCCGGGGGAGCAGTACTTC.

The gene calls are TRBV5-1 and TRBJ1-1; the match to TRBD1 covers 8 bases. J lost 0 bases, V lost 4 bases, and 8 bases had no gene match. The CDR3 consists of 16 residues. Germline loops: CDR1 SGHRS, CDR2 YFSETQ. CDR3 in amino acids: CASSRGQAPMNTEAFF. CDR3 DNA: TGCGCCAGCAGCCGGGGACAGGCCCCTATGAACACTGAAGCTTTCTTT.

Many counts were recorded for this clone. Other DNA sequences in this specimen translate into the identical CDR3. The V gene is TRBV11-2, the J gene TRBJ1-1; D is uncertain. The CDR3 is 14 residues long. Germline CDR1 reads SGHAT; CDR2 reads FQNNGV. The ends were cut back, 1 base at V and 2 bases at J, with 8 bases in the middle. The CDR3 spells CASSLGRSNTEAFF. In DNA form, the CDR3 reads TGTGCCAGCAGCTTAGGACGGAGTAACACTGAAGCTTTCTTT.

The chain uses TRBV18 and TRBJ2-1; tentatively, D is TRBD2 (5 bases). V shed 0 bases and J shed 9 bases, with 9 bases lying between them. CDR1 and CDR2 (germline): KGHSH, LQKENI. This CDR3 has 13 residues. CDR3 protein: CASSPPSSFEQFF. As DNA, the CDR3 is TGTGCCAGCTCACCACCGTCTAGCTTTGAGCAGTTCTTC.

V and J are TRBV5-6 and TRBJ2-2; TRBD2 matches 11 bases. The germline V gene encodes CDR1 SGHDT and CDR2 YYEEEE. The CDR3 is made up of 19 amino acids. The trim removed 3 bases at V and 6 bases at J, leaving 16 bases unmatched. The CDR3 loop is CASSSVAGGPFQFAGELFF. The CDR3 DNA is TGTGCCAGCAGCTCTGTAGCGGGGGGGCCTTTTCAGTTTGCCGGGGAGCTGTTTTTT.

This clone has just one count. The chain has TRBV5-4 and TRBJ1-1; D is ambiguous. The germline CDR1 and CDR2 sequences are SGHNT and YYREEE (reference sequence). This CDR3 contains 15 residues. Trimming removed 1 base at V and 0 bases at J, with 10 bases between. This CDR3 reads CASSLPGFMNTEAFF. The DNA for the CDR3 is TGTGCCAGCAGCTTGCCCGGGTTCATGAACACTGAAGCTTTCTTT.

V usage is TRBV19 and J usage is TRBJ1-1; D not certain. Germline V CDR1 and CDR2: LNHDA, SQIVND (reference sequence). Trimming cost V 6 bases and J 2 bases, with 13 bases left between them. There are 14 residues in the CDR3. CDR3 coding DNA: TGTGCCAGTAGCCCCTTAGCAGACAACACTGAAGCTTTCTTT. Encoded protein: CASSPLADNTEAFF.

This sequence joins TRBV10-3 and TRBJ2-7; D perhaps matches TRBD1 (5 bases). The germline V gene has CDR1 ENHRY and CDR2 SYGVKD. V was trimmed by 2 bases and J by 0 bases, leaving 14 bases between them. This CDR3 has 16 residues. The CDR3 is CAISEITGASSYEQYF. The CDR3 nucleotides are TGTGCCATCAGTGAGATAACAGGCGCTAGCTCCTACGAGCAGTACTTC.

This chain links TRBV2 with TRBJ1-5; no firm D call. The germline gives CDR1 SNHLY, CDR2 FYNNEI. The V gene lost 0 bases and the J gene lost 5 bases, with 11 bases spanning the gap. The CDR3 runs to 15 residues. CDR3 sequence (DNA): TGTGCCAGCAGTGAAGCGGGTACGGGATATCAGCCCCAGCATTTT. Its protein is CASSEAGTGYQPQHF.

This chain uses TRBV30 with TRBJ1-2, with 7 bases aligning to TRBD1. Trimming cost V 4 bases and J 8 bases; bases outside gene matches: 10. The CDR3 has 13 residues. CDR1 and CDR2 from the germline V gene are GTSNPN and SVGIG (reference sequence). The CDR3 DNA reads as TGTGCCTGGACCACCACAGGGGCGGGAGGCTACACCTTC. Translation gives CAWTTTGAGGYTF.

The chain is built from TRBV11-3 and TRBJ2-7; no clear D gene. The V gene's germline CDR1 is SGHNT and CDR2 YENEEA. V was shortened by 4 bases and J by 3 bases, with 10 bases between the two germline ends. The CDR3 sequence is 13 residues long. The CDR3 DNA reads as TGTGCCAGCAGCTATCAGGATCACTACGAGCAGTACTTC. Translated: CASSYQDHYEQYF.

V gene TRBV19 combines with J gene TRBJ1-5; D is undetermined. In germline, CDR1 is LNHDA, CDR2 SQIVND (reference sequence). V dropped 9 bases and J dropped 7 bases, with 22 bases sitting between them. The CDR3 totals 15 residues. CDR3 sequence (DNA): TGTGCCAGCGACGTGGCCCGGGGATTAAAACAGCCCCAGCATTTT. It specifies CASDVARGLKQPQHF.

The rearrangement joins TRBV7-8 to TRBJ2-7, with D tentatively TRBD1 (5 bases). The CDR3 is 12 amino acids. Trimming took off 5 bases at V and 2 bases at J, with 7 bases between the two ends. In germline, CDR1 is SGHVS, CDR2 FQNEAQ. The CDR3 DNA is TGTGCCAGCAGCCCGACAGCCTACGAGCAGTACTTC. As protein: CASSPTAYEQYF.

This clone was picked up a small number of times. The chain combines TRBV5-1 with TRBJ2-2, with D perhaps matching TRBD1 (5 bases). Germline lookup yields CDR1 SGHRS and CDR2 YFSETQ. The CDR3 covers 14 residues. The germline V and J ends were trimmed by 0 bases and 6 bases, with 9 bases remaining between them. The CDR3 coding sequence is TGCGCCAGCAGCTTGGGTGGGGCAGCCGGGGAGCTGTTTTTT. This translates into CASSLGGAAGELFF.

The CDR3 bases are TGTGCCAGCAGAGCGGGCCCCGCCGGGGAGCTGTTTTTT. Protein product: CASRAGPAGELFF. V gene TRBV2 combines with J gene TRBJ2-2, with D possibly matching TRBD2 (6 bases). The CDR3 extends over 13 amino acids. V gave up 6 bases and J gave up 6 bases, with 11 bases separating them. Germline CDR1 and CDR2: SNHLY and FYNNEI.

The chain combines TRBV2 with TRBJ2-4; 7 bases line up with TRBD1. The V segment lost 6 bases and the J segment 6 bases; nucleotides outside the gene matches: 8. CDR3 length: 14 residues. CDR1 and CDR2 (germline): SNHLY, FYNNEI. The CDR3 loop reads CASRYTGAGNIQYF. The CDR3 coding sequence is TGTGCCAGCAGATACACAGGGGCGGGAAACATTCAGTACTTC.

This clone was observed once. The V gene is TRBV6-5, the J gene TRBJ1-5, with D unclear. CDR3 length: 13 residues. Deletions cut 8 bases from V and 3 bases from J, with 11 bases between. Germline CDR1 and CDR2: MNHEY and SVGAGI. The DNA for the CDR3 is TGTGCCAGCGTGACTGCGCCCAATCAGCCCCAGCATTTT. It translates to CASVTAPNQPQHF.

The CDR3 region has the DNA TGTGCCAGCGGAAAACAGGGAGAAACTGAAGCTTTCTTT. Protein: CASGKQGETEAFF. The rearrangement links TRBV12-3 or TRBV12-4 to TRBJ1-1; the D gene is possibly TRBD1 (6 bases). V gave up 8 bases and J gave up 5 bases, with 15 bases separating them. CDR3 size: 13 residues.

The chain links TRBV19 to TRBJ2-5, with a possible D match to TRBD2 (5 bases). Trimming took 4 bases from V and 5 from J, leaving 17 bases between them. The germline V gene has CDR1 LNHDA and CDR2 SQIVND (reference sequence). There are 15 residues in the CDR3. Here the CDR3 reads CASSNEGSLGETQYF. Here the CDR3 DNA reads TGTGCCAGTAGTAACGAGGGCTCTTTGGGGGAGACCCAGTACTTC.

This chain joins TRBV19 and TRBJ2-3; the match to TRBD1 covers 8 bases. The J segment lost 5 bases and the V segment lost 3 bases, leaving 4 bases of the junction unmatched. Per the germline V gene, CDR1 is LNHDA and CDR2 is SQIVND (reference sequence). This CDR3 has 14 amino acids. As DNA, the CDR3 is TGTGCCAGTAGTATGAGGACAGGGCAAGATACGCAGTATTTT. Its translation is CASSMRTGQDTQYF.

The chain combines TRBV6-1 with TRBJ2-2, with TRBD1 matching 8 bases. After removal of 2 bases from V and 7 bases from J, the junction contained 6 bases not matched to a gene. The CDR3 is made up of 15 amino acids. Germline V gene lookup returns CDR1 MNHNS and CDR2 SASEGT. The DNA for the CDR3 is TGTGCCAGCAGTGAAATCCAGGGGGCTGGCGGGGAGCTGTTTTTT. Residues: CASSEIQGAGGELFF.

The table lists this clone with a few counts. This chain uses TRBV9 with TRBJ1-3; D ambiguous. V was trimmed by 3 bases and J by 2 bases, leaving 12 bases between them. The CDR3 consists of 15 residues. Germline CDR1 SGDLS, CDR2 YYNGEE. The CDR3 spells CASSGGGLAGNTIYF. The CDR3 DNA is TGTGCCAGCAGCGGGGGAGGCCTCGCTGGAAACACCATATATTTT.

This clone was seen only a few times. This chain links TRBV6-5 with TRBJ1-1; D remains unclear. Germline V gene data show CDR1 as MNHEY and CDR2 as SVGAGI. V gave up 4 bases and J gave up 2 bases, with 8 bases separating them. This CDR3 contains 13 residues. CDR3 nucleotides: TGTGCCAGCAGTTTAACACCAAACACTGAAGCTTTCTTT. It translates to CASSLTPNTEAFF.

This clone has a handful of counts. The J gene is TRBJ1-2, the V gene TRBV6-5; 10 bases align to TRBD1. V shed 6 bases and J 7 bases; nucleotides not matched to a gene: 11. The CDR3 is made up of 15 amino acids. Germline CDR1 reads MNHEY; CDR2 reads SVGAGI. The CDR3 nucleotides read TGTGCCAGCAGCAACCCGGGACAGGGGTTTGGTGGCTACACCTTC. Translated, it gives CASSNPGQGFGGYTF.

This chain connects TRBV30 to TRBJ1-2, with D possibly matching TRBD1 (5 bases). CDR3 length equals 13 residues. CDR1 GTSNPN and CDR2 SVGIG come from the germline V gene (reference sequence). V was clipped by 0 bases and J by 8 bases, with 13 bases between them. The CDR3 DNA is TGTGCCTGGAGTGTACGGGACGGAGGGGGCTACACCTTC. Its translation: CAWSVRDGGGYTF. Filled out from reference TRBV30 and TRBJ1-2, the complete variable domain reads SQTIHQWPATLVQPVGSPLSLECTVEGTSNPNLYWYRQAAGRGLQLLFYSVGIGQISSEVPQNLSASRPQDRQFILSSKKLLLSDSGFYLCAWSVRDGGGYTFGSGTRLTVV.

The V and J genes are TRBV19 and TRBJ2-3; 9 bases align to TRBD2. This CDR3 is 16 amino acids long. Losses at the gene ends were 3 bases for V and 0 bases for J; bases not matched to a gene: 4. Germline CDR1 reads LNHDA; CDR2 reads SQIVND (reference sequence). The CDR3 nucleotides are TGTGCCAGTAGTATTCGGCTAGCGGGGAGCACAGATACGCAGTATTTT. It encodes CASSIRLAGSTDTQYF.